This T cell receptor (beta chain) was obtained from a study of brain T cells in children with intractable seizures. TCRdb's copy holds only in-frame clones and misses some; the assay was immunoSEQ multiplex PCR. The sample includes 300,000 to 400,000 clones, over 90% of them seen just once. Time point here: blood from clinic visit 5 months post-surgery; TSC patient then seizure free. Per the germline V gene, CDR1 is SGHDN and CDR2 is FVKESK. The germline V and J ends were trimmed by 2 bases and 6 bases, with 8 bases remaining between them. The CDR3 is made up of 12 amino acids. The receptor's source is a boy in the first two years of life with tuberous sclerosis and intractable seizures. Sequencing was performed on peripheral blood, taken more than 4 months after surgery. This chain uses TRBV14 with TRBJ2-7; D remains ambiguous. Here the CDR3 DNA reads TGTGCCAGCAGCCAATTCTTCCGCGAGCAGTACTTC. Its translation: CASSQFFREQYF.